These 3 T cell receptor beta chains came from one sample sequenced in a study of spatial heterogeneity in lung cancer. Findings and caveats of the study: Expanded intratumoral alpha and beta TCR counts tracked tumor mutation counts.

These receptors have no identified antigens. The time point: sample taken at primary tumor resection. TCRdb reprocessed the 5' RACE reads with MiXCR, giving one entry per CDR3 protein. Of under 15,000 distinct CDR3 sequences listed, 4.7% are singletons. The sample here was lung tumor tissue, taken at surgery. These receptors all come from a female donor with early-stage non-small cell lung cancer.

This clonotype was counted many times. Within a library made for alpha chains, this beta chain is off target, and its count is uninformative. The J gene is TRBJ2-3, the V gene TRBV28; the match to TRBD2 covers 8 bases. The CDR3 has 15 amino acids. Germline CDR1 and CDR2: MDHEN and SYDVKM. With 3 bases clipped from V and 1 base from J, the junction kept 3 bases outside the gene matches. The chain's CDR3 is CASSFRRGGTDTQYF. DNA for the CDR3: TGTGCCAGCAGTTTTCGGCGGGGGGGCACAGATACGCAGTATTTT.

This clonotype is medium-sized by share. This beta chain is an unintended read in a library built for alpha chains; its size means little. The chain employs TRBV4-1 and TRBJ2-5; D unclear. V was clipped by 8 bases and J by 3 bases, with 19 bases between them. The germline V gene has CDR1 MGHRA and CDR2 YSYEKL. The CDR3 extends over 15 amino acids. The CDR3 sequence: CASASDFGREETQYF. The CDR3 DNA is TGCGCCAGCGCCTCCGATTTCGGCAGAGAAGAGACCCAGTACTTC.

This clonotype was counted ten times or more. Within a library made for alpha chains, this beta chain is off target, and its count is uninformative. The chain recombines TRBV6-2 or TRBV6-3 with TRBJ2-7; 10 nucleotides line up with TRBD2. Germline V CDR1 and CDR2: MNHEY, SVGEGT. The CDR3 contains 15 residues. V lost 6 bases, J lost 1 base, and 6 bases stayed unmatched. CDR3 DNA: TGTGCCAGCAGGCCCGCTAGCGGGGGTTCCTACGAGCAGTACTTC. Translated, it gives CASRPASGGSYEQYF.